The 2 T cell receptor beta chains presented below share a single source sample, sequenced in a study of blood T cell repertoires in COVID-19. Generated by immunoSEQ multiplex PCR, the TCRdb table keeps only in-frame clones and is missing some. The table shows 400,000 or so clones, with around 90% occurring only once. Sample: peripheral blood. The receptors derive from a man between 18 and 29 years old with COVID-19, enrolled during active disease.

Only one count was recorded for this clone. CDR3: CASSLSRGGTGELFF. The DNA of the CDR3 is TGTGCCAGCAGCTTAAGTAGAGGGGGCACCGGGGAGCTGTTTTTT. The chain uses TRBV7-2 and TRBJ2-2; tentatively, D is TRBD1 (6 bases). Germline CDR1 SGHTA, CDR2 FQGNSA. This CDR3 spans 15 amino acids. V was pared by 2 bases and J by 4 bases, with 11 bases between.

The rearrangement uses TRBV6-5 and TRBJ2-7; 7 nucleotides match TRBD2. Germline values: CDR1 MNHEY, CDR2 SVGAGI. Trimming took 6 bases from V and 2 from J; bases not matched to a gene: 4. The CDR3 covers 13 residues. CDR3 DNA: TGTGCCAGCAGGGGGAGCGGGACCTACGAGCAGTACTTC. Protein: CASRGSGTYEQYF.